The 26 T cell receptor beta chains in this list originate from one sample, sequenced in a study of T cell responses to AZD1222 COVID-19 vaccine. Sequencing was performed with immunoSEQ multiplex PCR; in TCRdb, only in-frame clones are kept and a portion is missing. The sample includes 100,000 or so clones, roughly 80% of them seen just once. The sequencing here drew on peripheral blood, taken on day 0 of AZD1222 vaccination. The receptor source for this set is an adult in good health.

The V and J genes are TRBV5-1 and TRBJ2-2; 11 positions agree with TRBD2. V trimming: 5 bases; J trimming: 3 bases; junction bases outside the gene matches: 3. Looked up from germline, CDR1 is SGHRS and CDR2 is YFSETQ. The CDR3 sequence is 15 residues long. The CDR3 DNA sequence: TGCGCCAGCAGGTCTAGCGGGGGGTACACCGGGGAGCTGTTTTTT. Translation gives CASRSSGGYTGELFF.

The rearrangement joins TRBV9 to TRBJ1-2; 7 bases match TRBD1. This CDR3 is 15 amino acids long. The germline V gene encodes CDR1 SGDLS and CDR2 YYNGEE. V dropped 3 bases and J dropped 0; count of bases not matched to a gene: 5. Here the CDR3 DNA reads TGTGCCAGCAGCGGACAGGGACAAACTAACTATGGCTACACCTTC. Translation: CASSGQGQTNYGYTF.

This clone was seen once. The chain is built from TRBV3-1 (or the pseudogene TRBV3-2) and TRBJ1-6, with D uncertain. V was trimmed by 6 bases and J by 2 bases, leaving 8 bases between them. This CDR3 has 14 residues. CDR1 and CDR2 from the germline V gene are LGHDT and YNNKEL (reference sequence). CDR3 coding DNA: TGTGCCAGCAGGGATGGAACCTATAATTCACCCCTCCACTTT. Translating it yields CASRDGTYNSPLHF.

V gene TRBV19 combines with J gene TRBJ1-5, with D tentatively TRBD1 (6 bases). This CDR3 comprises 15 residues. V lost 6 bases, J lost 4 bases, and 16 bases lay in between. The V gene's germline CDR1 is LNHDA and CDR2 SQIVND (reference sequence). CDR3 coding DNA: TGTGCCAGTAGATTTCTCGGGCAGGGGAATCAGCCCCAGCATTTT. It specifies CASRFLGQGNQPQHF.

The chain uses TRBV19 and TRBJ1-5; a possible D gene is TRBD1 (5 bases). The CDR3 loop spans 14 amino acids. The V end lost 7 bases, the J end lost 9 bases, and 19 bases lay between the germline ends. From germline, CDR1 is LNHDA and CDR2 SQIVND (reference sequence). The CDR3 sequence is CASKGRAGFWPQHF. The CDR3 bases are TGTGCCAGTAAGGGCAGGGCGGGCTTTTGGCCCCAGCATTTT.

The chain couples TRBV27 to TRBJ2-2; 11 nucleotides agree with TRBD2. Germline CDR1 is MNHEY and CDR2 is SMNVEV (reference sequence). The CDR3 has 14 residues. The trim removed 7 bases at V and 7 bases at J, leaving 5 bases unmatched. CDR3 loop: CASTIAGGNGELFF. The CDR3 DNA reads TGTGCCAGCACCATAGCGGGGGGGAACGGGGAGCTGTTTTTT.

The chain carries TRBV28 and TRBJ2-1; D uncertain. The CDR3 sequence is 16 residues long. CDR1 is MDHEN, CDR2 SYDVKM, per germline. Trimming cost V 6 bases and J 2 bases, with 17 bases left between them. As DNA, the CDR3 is TGTGCCAGCAGCTCAAACGTAGCCGGACCCTACAATGAGCAGTTCTTC. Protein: CASSSNVAGPYNEQFF.

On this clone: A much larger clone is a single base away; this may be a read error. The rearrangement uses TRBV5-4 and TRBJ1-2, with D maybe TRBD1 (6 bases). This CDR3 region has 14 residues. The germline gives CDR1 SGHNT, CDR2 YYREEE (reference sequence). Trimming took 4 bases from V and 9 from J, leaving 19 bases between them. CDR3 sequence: CASSTGRSTGSYTF. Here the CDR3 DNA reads TGTGCCAGCAGCACTGGGCGATCGACAGGAAGCTACACCTTC.

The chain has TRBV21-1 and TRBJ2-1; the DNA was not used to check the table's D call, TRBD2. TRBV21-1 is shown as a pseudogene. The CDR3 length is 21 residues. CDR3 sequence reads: CASSKARLAGGPVRSRNEQFF. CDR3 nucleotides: TGTGCCAGCAGCAAAGCGCGACTAGCGGGGGGGCCCGTTCGTAGTAGGAATGAGCAGTTCTTC.

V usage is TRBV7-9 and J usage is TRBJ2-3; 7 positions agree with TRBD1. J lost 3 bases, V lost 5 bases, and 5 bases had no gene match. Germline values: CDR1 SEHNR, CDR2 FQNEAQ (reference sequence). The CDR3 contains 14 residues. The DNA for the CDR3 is TGTGCCAGCAGCCCAGGGACAGTGACAGATACGCAGTATTTT. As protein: CASSPGTVTDTQYF.

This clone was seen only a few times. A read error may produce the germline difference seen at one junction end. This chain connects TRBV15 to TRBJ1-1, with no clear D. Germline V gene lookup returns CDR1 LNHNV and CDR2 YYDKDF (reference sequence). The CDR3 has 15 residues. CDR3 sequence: CATSRGTRDYTEAFF. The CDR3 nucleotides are TGTGCCACCAGCAGAGGGACGAGGGATTACACGGAAGCTTTCTTT.

CDR3 DNA: TGTGCCAGCTCACCACCGTCCCTAGCGGCCAAAAACATTCAGTACTTC. Translation gives CASSPPSLAAKNIQYF. V usage is TRBV18 and J usage is TRBJ2-4; a possible D gene is TRBD2 (6 bases). This CDR3 comprises 16 residues. V was cut by 0 bases and J by 1 base, with 10 bases left in between. Germline CDR1 and CDR2: KGHSH and LQKENI.

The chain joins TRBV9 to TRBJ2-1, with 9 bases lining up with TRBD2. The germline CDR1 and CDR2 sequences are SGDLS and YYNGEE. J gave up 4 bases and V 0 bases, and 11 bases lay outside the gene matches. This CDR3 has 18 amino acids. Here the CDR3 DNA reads TGTGCCAGCAGCGTAGGATTTGAGGGCGGGAGGGAGTACAATGAGCAGTTCTTC. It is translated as CASSVGFEGGREYNEQFF. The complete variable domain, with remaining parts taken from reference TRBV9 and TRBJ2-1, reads DSGVTQTPKHLITATGQRVTLRCSPRSGDLSVYWYQQSLDQGLQFLIQYYNGEERAKGNILERFSAQQFPDLHSELNLSSLELGDSALYFCASSVGFEGGREYNEQFFGPGTRLTVL.

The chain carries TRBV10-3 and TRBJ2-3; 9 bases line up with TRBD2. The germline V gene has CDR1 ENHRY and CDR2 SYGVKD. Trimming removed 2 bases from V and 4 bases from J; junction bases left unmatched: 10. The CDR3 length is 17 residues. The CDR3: CAISEGNSGGMSDTQYF. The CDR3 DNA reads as TGTGCCATCAGTGAGGGGAACAGCGGGGGGATGTCAGATACGCAGTATTTT.

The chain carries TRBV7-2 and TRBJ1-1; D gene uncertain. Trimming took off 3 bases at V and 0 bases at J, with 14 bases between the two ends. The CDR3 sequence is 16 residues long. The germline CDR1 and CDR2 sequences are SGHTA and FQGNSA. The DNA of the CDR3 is TGTGCCAGCAGCTTTTTAGGAGGCGTCCTGAACACTGAAGCTTTCTTT. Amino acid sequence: CASSFLGGVLNTEAFF.

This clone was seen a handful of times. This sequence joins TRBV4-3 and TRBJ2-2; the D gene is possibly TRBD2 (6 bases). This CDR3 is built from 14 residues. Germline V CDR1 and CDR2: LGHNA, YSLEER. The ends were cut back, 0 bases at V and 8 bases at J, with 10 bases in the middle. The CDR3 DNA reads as TGCGCCAGCAGCCAAGACCCCGGGAGTGGGGAGCTGTTTTTT. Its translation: CASSQDPGSGELFF.

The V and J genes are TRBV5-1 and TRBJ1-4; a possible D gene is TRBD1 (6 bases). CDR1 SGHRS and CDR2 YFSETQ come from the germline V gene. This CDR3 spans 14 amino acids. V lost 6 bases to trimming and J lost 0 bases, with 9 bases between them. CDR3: CASKGGATNEKLFF. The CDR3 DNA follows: TGCGCCAGCAAGGGGGGAGCAACTAATGAAAAACTGTTTTTT.

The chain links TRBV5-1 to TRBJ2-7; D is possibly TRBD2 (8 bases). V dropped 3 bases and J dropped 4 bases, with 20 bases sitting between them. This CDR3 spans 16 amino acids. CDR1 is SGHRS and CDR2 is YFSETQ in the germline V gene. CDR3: CASSYDRAVAGYEQYF. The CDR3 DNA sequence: TGCGCCAGCAGCTACGACAGGGCGGTAGCGGGATACGAGCAGTACTTC. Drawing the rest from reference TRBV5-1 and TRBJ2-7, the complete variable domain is KAGVTQTPRYLIKTRGQQVTLSCSPISGHRSVSWYQQTPGQGLQFLFEYFSETQRNKGNFPGRFSGRQFSNSRSEMNVSTLELGDSALYLCASSYDRAVAGYEQYFGPGTRLTVT.

CDR3 coding DNA: TGTGCCAGCAGGGGACTGCAAAAGGGACCCCTCCACTTT. This encodes CASRGLQKGPLHF. V is TRBV2 and J is TRBJ1-6; perhaps TRBD1 as D (5 bases). This CDR3 comprises 13 residues. The V and J ends lost 6 bases and 12 bases respectively, with 15 bases between them. Germline CDR1 SNHLY, CDR2 FYNNEI.

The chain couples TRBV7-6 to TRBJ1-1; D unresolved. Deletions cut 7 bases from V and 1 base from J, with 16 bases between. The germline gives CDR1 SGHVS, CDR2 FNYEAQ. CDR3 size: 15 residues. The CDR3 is CASIPSGVPNTEAFF. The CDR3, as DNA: TGTGCCAGCATCCCTAGTGGGGTCCCGAACACTGAAGCTTTCTTT.

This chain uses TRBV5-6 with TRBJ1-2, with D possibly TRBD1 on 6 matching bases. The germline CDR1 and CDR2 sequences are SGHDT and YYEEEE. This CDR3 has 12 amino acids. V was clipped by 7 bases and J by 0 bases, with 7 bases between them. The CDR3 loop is CASGQTNYGYTF. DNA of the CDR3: TGTGCCAGCGGACAGACTAACTATGGCTACACCTTC.

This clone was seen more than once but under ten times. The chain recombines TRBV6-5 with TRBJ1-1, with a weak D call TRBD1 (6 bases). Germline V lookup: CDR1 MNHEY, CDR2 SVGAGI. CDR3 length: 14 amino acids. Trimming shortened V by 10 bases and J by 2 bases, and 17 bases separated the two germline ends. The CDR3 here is CATLTGSTNTEAFF. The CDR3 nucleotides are TGTGCCACGTTAACAGGGTCTACAAACACTGAAGCTTTCTTT.

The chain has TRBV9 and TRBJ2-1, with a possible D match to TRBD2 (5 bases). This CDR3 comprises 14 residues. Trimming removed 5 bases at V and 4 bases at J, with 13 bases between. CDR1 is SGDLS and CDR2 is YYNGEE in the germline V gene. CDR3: CASSRTGEYNEQFF. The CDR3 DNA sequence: TGTGCCAGCAGTCGTACCGGGGAGTACAATGAGCAGTTCTTC.

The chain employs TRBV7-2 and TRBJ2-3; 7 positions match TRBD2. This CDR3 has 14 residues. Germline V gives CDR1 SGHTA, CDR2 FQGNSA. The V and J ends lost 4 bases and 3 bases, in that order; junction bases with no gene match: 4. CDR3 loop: CASSSGLVTDTQYF. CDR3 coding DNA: TGTGCCAGCAGCTCAGGACTAGTGACAGATACGCAGTATTTT.

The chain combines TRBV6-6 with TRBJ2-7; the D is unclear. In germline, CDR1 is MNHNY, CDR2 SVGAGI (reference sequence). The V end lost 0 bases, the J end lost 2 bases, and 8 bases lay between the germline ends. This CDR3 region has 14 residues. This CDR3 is CASSYSPETYEQYV. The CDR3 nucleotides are TGTGCCAGCAGTTACTCGCCAGAGACCTACGAGCAGTACGTC.

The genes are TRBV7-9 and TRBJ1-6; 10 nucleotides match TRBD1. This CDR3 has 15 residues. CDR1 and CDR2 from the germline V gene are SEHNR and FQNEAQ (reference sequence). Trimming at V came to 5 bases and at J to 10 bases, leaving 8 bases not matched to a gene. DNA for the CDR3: TGTGCCAGCAGCCTCGGGACAGGGGTTGGATCACCCCTCCACTTT. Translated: CASSLGTGVGSPLHF.